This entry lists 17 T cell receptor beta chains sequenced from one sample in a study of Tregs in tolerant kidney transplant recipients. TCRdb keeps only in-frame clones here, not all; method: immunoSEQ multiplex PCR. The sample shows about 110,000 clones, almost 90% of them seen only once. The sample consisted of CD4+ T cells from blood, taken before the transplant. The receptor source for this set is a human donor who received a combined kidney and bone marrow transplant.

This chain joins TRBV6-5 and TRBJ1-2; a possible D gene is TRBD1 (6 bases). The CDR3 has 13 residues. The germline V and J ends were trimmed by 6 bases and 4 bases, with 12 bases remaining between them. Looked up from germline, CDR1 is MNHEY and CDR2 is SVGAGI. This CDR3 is CASSPRGAYGYTF. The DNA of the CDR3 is TGTGCCAGCAGCCCACGGGGGGCCTATGGCTACACCTTC.

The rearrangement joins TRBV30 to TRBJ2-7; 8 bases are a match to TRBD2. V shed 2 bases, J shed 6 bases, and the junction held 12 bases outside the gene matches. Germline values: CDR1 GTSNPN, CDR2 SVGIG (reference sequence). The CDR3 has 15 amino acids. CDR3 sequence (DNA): TGTGCCTGGAGTCCCCCCGGGGGGGGGTCGAGCGAGCAGTACTTC. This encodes CAWSPPGGGSSEQYF.

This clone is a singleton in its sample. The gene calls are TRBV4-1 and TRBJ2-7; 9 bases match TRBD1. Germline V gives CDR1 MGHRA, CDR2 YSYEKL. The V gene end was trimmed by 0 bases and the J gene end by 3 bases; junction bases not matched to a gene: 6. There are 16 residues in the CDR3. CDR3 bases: TGCGCCAGCAGCCAAGATTTTGGGACAGGGTACTACGAGCAGTACTTC. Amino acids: CASSQDFGTGYYEQYF.

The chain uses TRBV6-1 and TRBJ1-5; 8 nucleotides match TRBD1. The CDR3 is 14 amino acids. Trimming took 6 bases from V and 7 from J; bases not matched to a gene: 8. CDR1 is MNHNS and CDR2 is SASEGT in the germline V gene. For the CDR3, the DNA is TGTGCCAGCAGCCTCGGACAGGGAGGGCAGCCCCAGCATTTT. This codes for CASSLGQGGQPQHF.

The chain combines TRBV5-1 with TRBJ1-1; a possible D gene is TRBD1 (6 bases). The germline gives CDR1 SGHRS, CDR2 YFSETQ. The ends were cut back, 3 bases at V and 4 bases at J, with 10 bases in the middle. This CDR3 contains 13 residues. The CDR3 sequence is CASSSGQSTEAFF. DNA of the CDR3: TGCGCCAGCAGCTCCGGACAGTCCACTGAAGCTTTCTTT.

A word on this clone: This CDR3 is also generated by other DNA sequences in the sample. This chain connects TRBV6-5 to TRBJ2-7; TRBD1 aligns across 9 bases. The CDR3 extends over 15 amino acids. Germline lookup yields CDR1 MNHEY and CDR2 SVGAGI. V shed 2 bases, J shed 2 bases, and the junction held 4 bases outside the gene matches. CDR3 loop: CASSYRGQGAYEQYF. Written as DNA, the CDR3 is TGTGCCAGCAGTTACCGGGGACAGGGTGCCTACGAGCAGTACTTC.

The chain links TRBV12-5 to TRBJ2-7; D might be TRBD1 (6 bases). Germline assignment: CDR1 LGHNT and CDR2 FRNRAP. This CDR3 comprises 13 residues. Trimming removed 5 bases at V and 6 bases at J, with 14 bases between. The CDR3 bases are TGTGCTAGTGGTCCGACAGGTTGGGCCGAGCAGTACTTC. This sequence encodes CASGPTGWAEQYF.

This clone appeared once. The CDR3 bases are TGTGCCAGCAGCCCGTTAGCGGGCATGACAGATACGCAGTATTTT. This codes for CASSPLAGMTDTQYF. V usage is TRBV7-2 and J usage is TRBJ2-3; 7 nucleotides line up with TRBD2. Germline assignment: CDR1 SGHTA and CDR2 FQGNSA. The CDR3 runs 15 residues. The J segment lost 3 bases and the V segment lost 5 bases, leaving 8 bases of the junction unmatched.

DNA of the CDR3: TGTGCCAGCGGGGGCGAGACCCAGTACTTC. Encoded protein: CASGGETQYF. The chain is built from TRBV2 and TRBJ2-5; TRBD1 is a possible D gene (6 bases). V gave up 8 bases and J gave up 5 bases, with 6 bases separating them. Germline CDR1 is SNHLY and CDR2 is FYNNEI. CDR3 size: 10 residues.

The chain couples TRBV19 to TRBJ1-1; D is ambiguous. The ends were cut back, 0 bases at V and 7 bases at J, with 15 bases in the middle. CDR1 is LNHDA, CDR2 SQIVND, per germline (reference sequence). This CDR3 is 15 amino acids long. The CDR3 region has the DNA TGTGCCAGTAGTATAGAGAGGGCACTGACTAATGAAGCTTTCTTT. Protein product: CASSIERALTNEAFF.

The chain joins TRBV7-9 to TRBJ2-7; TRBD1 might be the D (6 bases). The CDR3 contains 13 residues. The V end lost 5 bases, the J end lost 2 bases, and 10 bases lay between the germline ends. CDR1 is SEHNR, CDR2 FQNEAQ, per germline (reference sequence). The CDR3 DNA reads TGTGCCAGCAGCAGGGGACAACCCTACGAGCAGTACTTC. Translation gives CASSRGQPYEQYF.

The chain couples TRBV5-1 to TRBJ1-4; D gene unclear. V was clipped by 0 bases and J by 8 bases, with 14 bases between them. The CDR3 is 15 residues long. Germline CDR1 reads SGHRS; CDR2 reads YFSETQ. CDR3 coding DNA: TGCGCCAGCAGCTTGGCCGCCGGGTTCGGCGAAAAACTGTTTTTT. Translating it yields CASSLAAGFGEKLFF.

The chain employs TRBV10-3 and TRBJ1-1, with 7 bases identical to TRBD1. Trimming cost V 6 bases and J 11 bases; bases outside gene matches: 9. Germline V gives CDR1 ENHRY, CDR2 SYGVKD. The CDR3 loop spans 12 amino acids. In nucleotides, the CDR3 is TGTGCCATCAGCTCAGGGGGGCCCGGGGCTTTCTTT. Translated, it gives CAISSGGPGAFF.

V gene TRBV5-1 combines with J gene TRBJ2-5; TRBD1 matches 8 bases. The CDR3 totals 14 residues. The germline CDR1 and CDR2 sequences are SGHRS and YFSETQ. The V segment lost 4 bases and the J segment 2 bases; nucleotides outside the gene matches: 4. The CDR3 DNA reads TGCGCCAGCAGCATAGGGACAGGACAAGAGACCCAGTACTTC. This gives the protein CASSIGTGQETQYF.

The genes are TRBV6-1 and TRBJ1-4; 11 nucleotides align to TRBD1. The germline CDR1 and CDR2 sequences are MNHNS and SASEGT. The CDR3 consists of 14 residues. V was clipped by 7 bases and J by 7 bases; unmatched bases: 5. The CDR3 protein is CASTRDRGGEKLFF. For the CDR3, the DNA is TGTGCCAGCACCCGGGACAGGGGGGGTGAAAAACTGTTTTTT.

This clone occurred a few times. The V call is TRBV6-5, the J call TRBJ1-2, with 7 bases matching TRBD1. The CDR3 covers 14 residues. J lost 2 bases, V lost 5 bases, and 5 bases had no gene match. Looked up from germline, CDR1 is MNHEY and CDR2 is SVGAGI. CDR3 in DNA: TGTGCCAGCAGTCGGGTAGGGGGCAACTATGGCTACACCTTC. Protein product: CASSRVGGNYGYTF.

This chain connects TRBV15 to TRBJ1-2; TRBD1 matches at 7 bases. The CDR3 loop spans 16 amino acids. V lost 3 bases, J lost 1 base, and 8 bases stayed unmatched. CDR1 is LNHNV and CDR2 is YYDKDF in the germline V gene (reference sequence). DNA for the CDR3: TGTGCCACCAGCAGGACAAAGGGACAGAGTAACTATGGCTACACCTTC. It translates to CATSRTKGQSNYGYTF.